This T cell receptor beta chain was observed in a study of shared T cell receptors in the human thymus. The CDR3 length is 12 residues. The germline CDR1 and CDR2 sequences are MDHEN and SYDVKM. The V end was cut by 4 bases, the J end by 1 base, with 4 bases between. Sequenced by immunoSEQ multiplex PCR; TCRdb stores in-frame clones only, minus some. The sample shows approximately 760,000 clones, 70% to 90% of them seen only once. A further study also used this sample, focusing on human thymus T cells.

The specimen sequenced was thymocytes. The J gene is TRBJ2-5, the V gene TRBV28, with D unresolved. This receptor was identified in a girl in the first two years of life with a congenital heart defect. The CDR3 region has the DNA TGTGCCAGCAGTTCCATCCAAGAGACCCAGTACTTC. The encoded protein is CASSSIQETQYF.